The present T cell receptor beta chain was sequenced within a study of blood T cells in healthy people across ages. From germline, CDR1 is SGHAT and CDR2 FQNNGV. The CDR3 has 17 residues. Trimming removed 2 bases from V and 0 bases from J, with 15 bases in between. For the second PCR, which ran for roughly 7 to 11 cycles, a sample-barcoded 5' primer and a J-beta primer mix were used. TCRdb ran MiXCR on the 5' RACE reads and lists one entry per CDR3 protein. Seen here are 800,000 to 950,000 distinct CDR3 sequences, almost 30% observed once, and the top ten hold roughly 10%. These records were also assigned to another study, of T cells of mothers and their children. Per that paper: Similar effects of thymic selection on TCR recombination output were recorded in related and unrelated pairs.

The chain carries TRBV11-2 and TRBJ2-3; weak D call: TRBD1 (5 bases). This receptor was obtained from a woman aged 40 to 49 in good health. The sequencing input was blood. CDR3 sequence (DNA): TGTGCCAGCAGCTTAATATTTTGGGGCAAAAGCACAGATACGCAGTATTTT. As protein: CASSLIFWGKSTDTQYF. Variable domain in full (rest from reference TRBV11-2 and TRBJ2-3): EAGVAQSPRYKIIEKRQSVAFWCNPISGHATLYWYQQILGQGPKLLIQFQNNGVVDDSQLPKDRFSAERLKGVDSTLKIQPAKLEDSAVYLCASSLIFWGKSTDTQYFGPGTRLTVL.